This T cell receptor beta chain was identified during a study of blood T cell dynamics during melanoma immunotherapy. Study at large: Standard first-line treatment here was pembrolizumab or nivolumab plus ipilimumab in metastatic melanoma.

The time point denotes: pre-treatment baseline. Blood was drawn before treatment and at week 3 after checkpoint blockade. Apart from a couple of fast progressors, RECIST 1.1 response was judged 12 weeks post-infusion. A fixed DNA input of about 0.35 ug was used per bulk PBMC sample. Clones were read by immunoSEQ multiplex PCR, and TCRdb kept only the in-frame ones, dropping some. The data show some 6,300 clones, over 80% seen once. This CDR3 contains 15 residues. The germline V gene has CDR1 SGHNT and CDR2 YENEEA. The J segment lost 0 bases and the V segment lost 5 bases, leaving 3 bases of the junction unmatched.

This specimen consisted of blood, obtained from a patient treated with checkpoint blockade. The chain uses TRBV11-3 and TRBJ2-3; 9 nucleotides agree with TRBD1. The clonotype was recovered from a human donor with melanoma. Some clones in this sample may be carry-over from other donors' samples. The CDR3 spells CASSPGQGSTDTQYF. CDR3 nucleotides: TGTGCCAGCAGCCCTGGACAGGGGAGCACAGATACGCAGTATTTT.